This T cell receptor beta chain was observed in a study of beta chain features in type 1 diabetes. The isolated RNA, all of it, was reverse transcribed, so expressed TCRB transcripts were what got sequenced. TCRdb's table, derived via immunoSEQ multiplex PCR, lists solely in-frame clones and lacks some. The table shows under 300,000 clones, with roughly 30% occurring only once. This clone has more than one count but fewer than ten. With V trimmed by 7 bases and J by 2 bases, 12 bases remained unmatched. The length of the CDR3 is 17 residues. CDR1 and CDR2 from the germline V gene are MNHEY and SMNVEV (reference sequence).

J is TRBJ1-5 and V is TRBV27; 9 nucleotides align to TRBD1. This TCR derives from a man in his thirties or forties in good health. Sequencing was performed on central memory CD4+ T cells from blood. The CDR3 loop is CASMPSWDRVGNQPQHF. The DNA of the CDR3 is TGTGCCAGCATGCCATCTTGGGACAGGGTGGGCAATCAGCCCCAGCATTTT.